This T cell receptor beta chain was identified during a study of blood T cell repertoires in COVID-19. Study-level information: Sources were T cells, B-cell-depleted T cells, or PBMCs; the material itself was cDNA or gDNA.

Original handling: Amplification from reference gene primers served as the basis for estimated nucleated cell counts. The method was immunoSEQ multiplex PCR; TCRdb's version includes in-frame clones alone and lacks a portion of them. D and trimming were read from the DNA, whereas the V and J calls and clone size are those reported in that table. This table has some 220,000 clones, about 84% appearing once. The germline gives CDR1 SGHAT, CDR2 FQNNGV. V lost 2 bases and J 2 bases, leaving 7 bases between the germline ends. The CDR3 runs to 14 residues. The receptor was derived from a human donor in a cohort sampled during active COVID-19. The genes are TRBV11-2 and TRBJ1-3, with D maybe TRBD1 (6 bases). Sequencing was carried out using peripheral blood. This CDR3 reads CASSLRGTGNTIYF. DNA for the CDR3: TGTGCCAGCAGCTTAAGGGGGACTGGAAACACCATATATTTT.